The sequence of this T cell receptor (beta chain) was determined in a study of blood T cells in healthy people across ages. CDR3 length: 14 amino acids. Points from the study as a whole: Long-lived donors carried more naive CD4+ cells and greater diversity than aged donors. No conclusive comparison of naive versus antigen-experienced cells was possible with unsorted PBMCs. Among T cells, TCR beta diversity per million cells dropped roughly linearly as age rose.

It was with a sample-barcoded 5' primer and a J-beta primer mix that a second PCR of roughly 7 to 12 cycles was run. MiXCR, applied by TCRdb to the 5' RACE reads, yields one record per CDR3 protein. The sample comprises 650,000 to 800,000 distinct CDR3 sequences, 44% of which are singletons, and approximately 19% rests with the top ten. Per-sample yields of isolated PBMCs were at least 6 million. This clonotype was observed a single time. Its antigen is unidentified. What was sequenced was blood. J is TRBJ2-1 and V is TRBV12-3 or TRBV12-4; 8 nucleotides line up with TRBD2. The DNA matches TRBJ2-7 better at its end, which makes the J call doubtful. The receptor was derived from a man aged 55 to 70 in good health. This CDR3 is CASSLWTSYNEQYF. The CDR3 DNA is TGTGCCAGCAGTCTGTGGACTAGCTACAATGAGCAGTACTTC.